This T cell receptor beta chain emerged from a study of shared clonotypes between healthy human individuals (TCRdb year 2020). Concerning the study at large: Three men and a couple of women, aged 18 to 49 years, made up the cohort. For each donor, CD4 naive and CD4 memory were each given three plates, CD8 naive was given two plates, and CD8 memory was given one plate. Blood TCR repertoires of several healthy adults were deeply sequenced to estimate repertoire size and the extent of clonotype sharing between individuals. To increase sequencing depth and limit assay-specific biases, different laboratories used diverse techniques to prepare libraries and sequence TCR repertoires. Between about 0.85 and 9.5 billion PBMCs per donor were obtained by leukapheresis.

Using the deep immunoSEQ assay, TCR CDR3 regions were amplified from genomic DNA by multiplex PCR. Extracted genomic DNA from each cell subset was spread evenly across all wells of several immunoSEQ 96-well plates, with each plate serving as a replicate. For sorted subsets, 200 to 250 ng of genomic DNA, equivalent to 25,000 to 30,000 T cell genomes, went into each replicate PCR. The purified libraries were quantified using a Qubit 3.0 fluorometer, sized with a Bioanalyzer 2100, and then quantified again using the KAPA Library Quantification kit. Every immunoSEQ 96-well plate was sequenced on a dedicated single-read 150-cycle Illumina NextSeq 550 flow cell. Per the original workflow: The immunoSEQ output contained only junctional sequences without quality scores, so filtering could not match that applied to full-length reads. To assign V/J genes and CDR3, sequences were annotated against IMGT germline references using PyIR, a Python wrapper for IgBLAST v1.9. Reads were removed for weak V/J assignments (E-value above 1e-6), missing CDR3, stop codons, out-of-frame junctions, or ambiguous translated residues. A V3J clonotype was defined by an identical inferred V gene, J gene, and CDR3 amino acid sequence. Percentage overlap between repertoires was calculated by dividing the number of shared unique clonotypes by the size of the smaller repertoire. Three approaches were used to assess repertoire richness: RTK rarefaction, the Chao1 estimator, and Recon v2.1 estimates of unobserved clonotypes. For all TCRbeta clonotypes obtained by the gDNA method from four donors, generation probabilities were computed with OLGA. Entries here come from immuneACCESS through TCRdb and include only in-frame sequences with V and J called. Some clones fail to appear in such tables; in the studies checked, an unresolved V gene covers under half of the shortfall, and the cause of the remainder is unknown. V and J calls and clone size are given by that table; D and trimming were obtained from the DNA. The sample data list about 1 million clones, and around 76% of these were observed just once. The ten largest clones add up to 1.4% to 1.5% of the sample.

Overall results and qualifications from the work: Pairwise subsampling led to the expectation that sequencing depth would affect the degree of clonotype sharing among donors. Across a few donors, about 5.2% of naive CD4, roughly 3.8% of naive CD8, roughly 2.3% of memory CD4, and approximately 0.4% of memory CD8 clonotypes were shared. Higher generation probabilities were observed for clonotypes shared by all four sorted-subset donors than for non-shared clonotypes. Even with the large sequencing depth, rarefaction of the sorted-subset datasets indicated that sequencing was incomplete. Sampling was restricted to blood, and TCR repertoires in tissue are likely to differ from TCR repertoires in blood. Estimated clonotype richness was generally larger for naive than for memory subsets. The small number of donors limited the genetic and exposure-history diversity represented.

CDR1 GTSNPN and CDR2 SVGIG were looked up in the germline V gene (reference sequence). V is pared back by 2 bases and J by 5 bases, with 16 bases lying between the germline termini. Including cysteine and phenylalanine, the CDR3 has 15 amino acids. The sequence is cut down to CDR3 DNA, 45 bases in frame from base 1. Concerning this clone itself: Its target antigen remains unknown. Base qualities are missing; no much larger clone stands one base away.

Healthy HIV-negative adults with no recently reported acute infections or vaccinations were included as donors. Every donor was a Caucasian adult living in Nashville, Tennessee, USA. CD4+ T cells were enriched by magnetic negative selection, after which naive cells were positively selected on CD45RA and the negative fraction was taken as the memory subset. Blood was obtained by leukapheresis, after which PBMCs were separated by Ficoll-Histopaque density gradient centrifugation and cryopreserved in liquid nitrogen vapor phase. Analytical flow cytometry was used to check the purity and quantity of every magnetically sorted T cell population. Genomic DNA was isolated from every sorted fraction and measured by UV absorbance on a Nanodrop 2000c.

The rearrangement joined TRBV30 to TRBJ2-1; the D gene is possibly TRBD2, with 5 bases matching. Sequencing input: memory CD4+ T cells sorted from blood. This specimen's cell subset or site label, per the study, means: CD45RA-negative fraction. The clonotype comes from a young man in good health. CDR3 protein: CAWSKVEGPHNEQFF. The DNA reads as follows: TGTGCCTGGAGTAAAGTAGAGGGTCCCCACAATGAGCAGTTCTTC.